These 3 T cell receptor beta chains were all obtained from the same sample, sequenced in a study of blood T cells in healthy people across ages. With a J-beta primer mix and a sample-barcoded 5' primer, a second PCR ran about 7 to 12 cycles. Each CDR3 protein gets one entry after TCRdb re-called the 5' RACE reads with MiXCR. This sample has hundreds of thousands of distinct CDR3 sequences; roughly 40% occur once, and the top ten carry roughly 13%. Sequencing was done on a sample of blood. Receptors originate from a man between 18 and 35 years old in good health.

The chain has TRBV4-2 and TRBJ2-3; 7 bases are shared with TRBD1. The V gene's germline CDR1 is LGHNA and CDR2 YNFKEQ. V dropped 2 bases and J dropped 2; count of bases not matched to a gene: 16. CDR3 length equals 19 residues. CDR3: CASSQRHGRDSRFTDTQYF. The CDR3, as DNA: TGTGCCAGCAGCCAAAGACATGGACGGGACAGCCGATTCACAGATACGCAGTATTTT.

This clonotype has more than one count but fewer than ten. The V and J genes are TRBV9 and TRBJ2-7; no firm D call. With 1 base removed from V and 6 bases from J, the gap between germline ends came to 14 bases. Per the germline V gene, CDR1 is SGDLS and CDR2 is YYNGEE. The CDR3 consists of 14 residues. The CDR3 reads CASSVSPAHREQYF. The CDR3 coding sequence is TGTGCCAGCAGCGTATCCCCGGCACACCGCGAGCAGTACTTC.

This chain uses TRBV5-1 with TRBJ1-2; a weak D match, TRBD1 (6 bases). V lost 0 bases to trimming and J lost 1 base, with 10 bases between them. The CDR3 covers 15 residues. Germline-derived CDR1 and CDR2 are SGHRS and YFSETQ. CDR3 in amino acids: CASSLGDTNNYGYTF. Here the CDR3 DNA reads TGCGCCAGCAGCTTGGGGGACACCAATAACTATGGCTACACCTTC.